This entry lists 21 T cell receptor beta chains sequenced from one sample in a study of CD8 T cells in Susac syndrome. Random hexamers were used to reverse transcribe 0.5 to 1 ug of RNA. TCRdb called the immunoSEQ multiplex PCR reads again in MiXCR, with one record for every CDR3 protein. The sample includes 70,000 to 95,000 distinct CDR3 sequences, around 94% of them seen just once. Sequences were obtained from CD8+ T cells from PBMCs. All receptors derive from a human donor with Susac syndrome.

V gene TRBV27 combines with J gene TRBJ2-3; the match to TRBD2 covers 8 bases. In germline, CDR1 is MNHEY, CDR2 SMNVEV (reference sequence). CDR3 length equals 17 residues. V was pared by 4 bases and J by 6 bases, with 15 bases of the junction left unmatched. The CDR3 region is CASSSPRSGGVGDTQYF. In nucleotides, the CDR3 is TGTGCCAGCAGTTCCCCCCGATCCGGGGGGGTAGGGGATACGCAGTATTTT.

This chain connects TRBV27 to TRBJ1-2; D unclear. Germline values: CDR1 MNHEY, CDR2 SMNVEV (reference sequence). The CDR3 sequence is 14 residues long. V lost 7 bases to trimming and J lost 8 bases, with 20 bases between them. As DNA, the CDR3 is TGTGCCAGCACCGACTGGCCGGGGAGGAGCGGCTACACCTTC. Protein sequence: CASTDWPGRSGYTF.

The chain has TRBV29-1 and TRBJ2-4; perhaps TRBD2 as D (5 bases). The CDR3 spans 12 residues. The germline V and J ends were trimmed by 3 bases and 14 bases, with 17 bases remaining between them. CDR1 and CDR2 from the germline V gene are SQVTM and ANQGSEA. The CDR3 DNA sequence: TGCAGCGTTGATGATAGTACTAGTAGGGAGTACTTC. Translating it yields CSVDDSTSREYF.

The gene calls are TRBV7-8 and TRBJ2-4; the match to TRBD2 covers 7 bases. CDR3 size: 14 residues. Looked up from germline, CDR1 is SGHVS and CDR2 is FQNEAQ. J lost 5 bases, V lost 5 bases, and 6 bases had no gene match. CDR3 in amino acids: CASSVGRGENIQYF. The CDR3 nucleotides are TGTGCCAGCAGCGTCGGCCGGGGGGAAAACATTCAGTACTTC.

The sample holds one count of this clonotype. This chain links TRBV6-5 with TRBJ1-1, with a weak D call TRBD1 (6 bases). CDR1 and CDR2 from the germline V gene are MNHEY and SVGAGI. V lost 1 base to trimming and J lost 3 bases, with 6 bases between them. The CDR3 totals 13 residues. The DNA for the CDR3 is TGTGCCAGCAGTTACTACAGGGACACTGAAGCTTTCTTT. Translation: CASSYYRDTEAFF.

The count of this clonotype is one. This sequence joins TRBV12-3 or TRBV12-4 and TRBJ2-3, with D hard to call. This CDR3 is 12 amino acids long. Trimming cost V 5 bases and J 2 bases, with 5 bases left between them. CDR3 protein: CASSIYTDTQYF. As DNA, the CDR3 is TGTGCCAGCAGTATATACACAGATACGCAGTATTTT.

The genes are TRBV6-5 and TRBJ2-6; possible D gene TRBD1, 6 bases. Trimming removed 0 bases at V and 2 bases at J, with 14 bases between. Germline CDR1 is MNHEY and CDR2 is SVGAGI. CDR3 length equals 18 residues. The CDR3 is CASSYSGAIGTGANVLTF. DNA of the CDR3: TGTGCCAGCAGTTACTCGGGGGCCATTGGAACTGGGGCCAACGTCCTGACTTTC.

The V gene is TRBV3-1, the J gene TRBJ1-1; D is perhaps TRBD1 (6 bases). The V gene lost 4 bases and the J gene lost 6 bases, with 15 bases spanning the gap. Germline values: CDR1 LGHDT, CDR2 YNNKEL (reference sequence). This CDR3 has 14 residues. The CDR3 sequence is CASSRAGGASEAFF. CDR3 in DNA: TGTGCCAGCAGCCGGGCCGGGGGCGCGTCTGAAGCTTTCTTT. The whole variable domain, remainder taken from reference TRBV3-1 and TRBJ1-1, is DTAVSQTPKYLVTQMGNDKSIKCEQNLGHDTMYWYKQDSKKFLKIMFSYNNKELIINETVPNRFSPKSPDKAHLNLHINSLELGDSAVYFCASSRAGGASEAFFGQGTRLTVV.

This rearrangement joins TRBV6-1 to TRBJ2-5, with D maybe TRBD2 (7 bases). V lost 3 bases to trimming and J lost 5 bases, with 16 bases between them. Germline V gene data show CDR1 as MNHNS and CDR2 as SASEGT. This CDR3 comprises 15 residues. For the CDR3, the DNA is TGTGCCAGCAGTGAGGGAGGGGGGGAGTACGAGACCCAGTACTTC. Protein product: CASSEGGGEYETQYF.

J is TRBJ2-1 and V is TRBV12-5, with TRBD2 identical over 12 bases. Germline trimming cut 4 bases from V and 4 bases from J; bases unmatched to any gene: 2. CDR3 length: 15 residues. Germline values: CDR1 LGHNT, CDR2 FRNRAP. CDR3 sequence reads: CASGSGLAGYNEQFF. DNA for the CDR3: TGTGCTAGTGGTTCGGGACTAGCGGGTTACAATGAGCAGTTCTTC.

The rearrangement uses TRBV29-1 and TRBJ2-3; D perhaps matches TRBD2 (5 bases). This CDR3 region has 12 residues. The germline V gene has CDR1 SQVTM and CDR2 ANQGSEA. Deletions cut 2 bases from V and 3 bases from J, with 6 bases between. As DNA, the CDR3 is TGCAGCGTTGAATGGGAGACAGATACGCAGTATTTT. It codes for CSVEWETDTQYF.

J is TRBJ2-1 and V is TRBV19, with D perhaps TRBD2 (5 bases). V lost 1 base and J 5 bases, leaving 12 bases between the germline ends. CDR1 LNHDA and CDR2 SQIVND come from the germline V gene (reference sequence). The length of the CDR3 is 15 residues. The chain's CDR3 is CASSIGGLENNEQFF. CDR3 nucleotide sequence: TGTGCCAGTAGTATAGGAGGGCTGGAAAACAATGAGCAGTTCTTC.

The CDR3 loop reads CASSLLTLTGANVLTF. As DNA, the CDR3 is TGTGCCAGCAGTTTACTGACCCTAACTGGGGCCAACGTCCTGACTTTC. The rearrangement joins TRBV27 to TRBJ2-6; D unresolved. The CDR3 length is 16 residues. Trimming pared 2 bases from V and 2 bases from J, leaving 10 bases between. Germline CDR1 and CDR2: MNHEY and SMNVEV (reference sequence).

This clonotype has only one observation. The rearrangement uses TRBV5-4 and TRBJ2-6; TRBD2 matches at 10 bases. The CDR3 length is 17 residues. The junction had 2 bases not matched to a gene; V was cut back by 0 bases and J by 2 bases. Germline V gene data show CDR1 as SGHNT and CDR2 as YYREEE (reference sequence). The CDR3 reads CASSLASGSAGANVLTF. CDR3 DNA: TGTGCCAGCAGCTTGGCTAGCGGGAGTGCTGGGGCCAACGTCCTGACTTTC. Using reference TRBV5-4 and TRBJ2-6 for the parts outside the CDR3, the full variable domain is ETGVTQSPTHLIKTRGQQVTLRCSSQSGHNTVSWYQQALGQGPQFIFQYYREEENGRGNFPPRFSGLQFPNYSSELNVNALELDDSALYLCASSLASGSAGANVLTFGAGSRLTVL.

This clonotype was found once. This chain uses TRBV11-1 with TRBJ2-7; TRBD1 is a possible D gene (5 bases). Looked up from germline, CDR1 is SGHAT and CDR2 is FQDESV (reference sequence). Trimming stripped 5 bases from V and 11 bases from J, with 13 bases between. The CDR3 spans 11 residues. The CDR3, as DNA: TGTGCCAGCAGCCAGGGATTAACTGAGTACTTC. Protein product: CASSQGLTEYF.

The chain couples TRBV24-1 to TRBJ2-3; D remains ambiguous. V lost 2 bases, J lost 5 bases, and 16 bases lay in between. Per the germline V gene, CDR1 is KGHDR and CDR2 is SFDVKD. The CDR3 is 16 amino acids. This CDR3 is CATSDSTETYGDTQYF. The CDR3, as DNA: TGTGCCACCAGTGATTCGACGGAAACCTATGGAGATACGCAGTATTTT.

This chain links TRBV4-2 with TRBJ2-5, with 7 bases matching TRBD2. Germline CDR1 reads LGHNA; CDR2 reads YNFKEQ. There are 17 residues in the CDR3. J was trimmed by 2 bases and V by 0 bases; bases with no gene match: 9. The CDR3, as DNA: TGTGCCAGCAGCCAAGAGGGAGTAGGGCGGGGGCAAGAGACCCAGTACTTC. It encodes CASSQEGVGRGQETQYF.

The CDR3 is CASSVRDVRQPQHF. DNA for the CDR3: TGTGCCAGCAGTGTCCGGGACGTGAGGCAGCCCCAGCATTTT. J is TRBJ1-5 and V is TRBV25-1; TRBD1 might be the D (5 bases). The CDR3 runs to 14 residues. CDR1 MGHDK and CDR2 SYGVNS come from the germline V gene. V lost 4 bases to trimming and J lost 7 bases, with 14 bases between them.

V gene TRBV10-2 combines with J gene TRBJ2-7; D perhaps matches TRBD1 (6 bases). V dropped 4 bases and J dropped 1 base, with 8 bases sitting between them. The CDR3 runs to 13 residues. Germline V gives CDR1 WSHSY, CDR2 SAAADI. CDR3 sequence reads: CASSGQDSYEQYF. The DNA for the CDR3 is TGCGCCAGCAGTGGACAGGATTCCTACGAGCAGTACTTC.

The rearrangement uses TRBV20-1 and TRBJ2-5, with D unresolved. Trimming pared 1 base from V and 7 bases from J, leaving 22 bases between. Looked up from germline, CDR1 is DFQATT and CDR2 is SNEGSKA (reference sequence). The CDR3 runs 16 residues. The CDR3 nucleotides read TGCAGTGCTAGAGGTCCCGACGTCCCACCCGTTGGGACCCAGTACTTC. As protein: CSARGPDVPPVGTQYF.

The J gene is TRBJ1-2, the V gene TRBV3-1; maybe TRBD1 (5 bases). With 0 bases removed from V and 3 bases from J, the gap between germline ends came to 5 bases. This CDR3 contains 13 residues. Per the germline V gene, CDR1 is LGHDT and CDR2 is YNNKEL (reference sequence). The CDR3: CASSQDRDYGYTF. For the CDR3, the DNA is TGTGCCAGCAGCCAAGACAGGGACTATGGCTACACCTTC.